A selection of T cell receptor beta chains follows, all from one sample in a study of spatial heterogeneity in lung cancer. A single record per CDR3 protein comes from TCRdb applying MiXCR to the 5' RACE reads. The sample shows roughly 26,000 distinct CDR3 sequences, 5% to 6.5% of them seen only once. This sample comprised PBMCs, obtained at follow-up. The receptors stem from a male donor with early-stage non-small cell lung cancer. CDR3s include the opening cysteine and the closing phenylalanine or tryptophan. Each record gives: J gene, D gene, clone size, V gene, CDR3 protein, CDR3 DNA. D genes are given only for firm matches. Expanded clones get a size class; other rows say once, few or many, or leave the size out.

J: TRBJ1-1
D: NA
size: NA
V: TRBV7-2
CDR3: CASSSTGSRPEAFF
DNA: TGTGCCAGCAGCTCGACAGGAAGCAGGCCTGAAGCTTTCTTT

J: TRBJ1-3
D: TRBD1
size: NA
V: TRBV20-1
CDR3: CSARQPGGSGNTIYF
DNA: TGCAGTGCTAGGCAACCAGGGGGATCCGGAAACACCATATATTTT

J: TRBJ2-1
D: TRBD2
size: many
V: TRBV7-2
CDR3: CASNYPGLATSKVNEQFF
DNA: TGTGCCAGCAACTACCCGGGACTAGCTACCTCCAAAGTGAATGAGCAGTTCTTC

J: TRBJ1-4
D: TRBD1
size: many
V: TRBV7-9
CDR3: CASSRDRGSEKLFF
DNA: TGTGCCAGCAGCCGGGACAGGGGCAGCGAAAAACTGTTTTTT

J: TRBJ2-5
D: NA
size: many
V: TRBV9
CDR3: CASSVDLDTQETQYF
DNA: TGTGCCAGCAGCGTAGATCTGGACACTCAAGAGACCCAGTACTTC

J: TRBJ2-1
D: TRBD2
size: many
V: TRBV18
CDR3: CASSPKGLAGSYNEQFF
DNA: TGTGCCAGCTCACCAAAGGGACTAGCGGGAAGTTACAATGAGCAGTTCTTC

J: TRBJ2-3
D: TRBD2
size: NA
V: TRBV7-9
CDR3: CASSLVGVLAVTDTQYF
DNA: TGTGCCAGCAGCTTAGTAGGCGTACTAGCGGTCACAGATACGCAGTATTTT

J: TRBJ2-7
D: TRBD1
size: NA
V: TRBV6-2/TRBV6-3
CDR3: CASSSGQEPYEQYF
DNA: TGTGCCAGCAGTTCCGGACAGGAACCTTACGAGCAGTACTTC

J: TRBJ2-5
D: NA
size: few
V: TRBV5-1
CDR3: CASSLGGQLGGETQYF
DNA: TGCGCCAGCAGCTTGGGAGGACAGTTAGGAGGAGAGACCCAGTACTTC

J: TRBJ2-2
D: NA
size: many
V: TRBV24-1
CDR3: CATSRGQNTGELFF
DNA: TGTGCCACCAGTCGCGGACAGAACACCGGGGAGCTGTTTTTT

J: TRBJ1-1
D: TRBD1
size: NA
V: TRBV19
CDR3: CASQNRDRGGTEAFF
DNA: TGTGCCAGTCAAAACCGGGACAGGGGGGGTACTGAAGCTTTCTTT

J: TRBJ2-7
D: NA
size: many
V: TRBV7-2
CDR3: CASSLDHGSYEQYF
DNA: TGTGCCAGCAGCTTAGATCATGGGTCCTACGAGCAGTACTTC

J: TRBJ2-7
D: TRBD2
size: NA
V: TRBV5-1
CDR3: CASSPRLAGGNEQYF
DNA: TGCGCCAGCAGCCCGAGACTAGCGGGGGGTAACGAGCAGTACTTC

J: TRBJ2-5
D: TRBD2
size: many
V: TRBV4-3
CDR3: CASSHSTSGRAQETQYF
DNA: TGCGCCAGCAGCCATTCAACTAGCGGGAGGGCTCAAGAGACCCAGTACTTC

J: TRBJ2-5
D: TRBD2
size: NA
V: TRBV27
CDR3: CASSRGGAQETQYF
DNA: TGTGCCAGCAGTCGCGGGGGGGCCCAAGAGACCCAGTACTTC

J: TRBJ2-1
D: NA
size: many
V: TRBV27
CDR3: CASSPMVGGNEQFF
DNA: TGTGCCAGCAGTCCCATGGTAGGGGGCAATGAGCAGTTCTTC

J: TRBJ1-6
D: NA
size: many
V: TRBV5-5
CDR3: CASSRTGSAPLHF
DNA: TGTGCCAGCAGCAGAACAGGGTCGGCGCCCCTCCACTTT

J: TRBJ2-3
D: TRBD2
size: many
V: TRBV29-1
CDR3: CSVVGTSLGTDTQYF
DNA: TGCAGCGTTGTGGGGACTAGCTTGGGCACAGATACGCAGTATTTT

J: TRBJ1-5
D: NA
size: many
V: TRBV7-2
CDR3: CASSSRRDRGQPQHF
DNA: TGTGCCAGCAGCAGCCGGAGGGATCGTGGCCAGCCCCAGCATTTT

J: TRBJ1-1
D: NA
size: few
V: TRBV18
CDR3: CASSQLQGLAEAFF
DNA: TGTGCCAGCTCACAGTTACAGGGTCTCGCTGAAGCTTTCTTT

J: TRBJ2-5
D: NA
size: many
V: TRBV30
CDR3: CAWSVGVAETQYF
DNA: TGTGCCTGGAGTGTAGGGGTTGCGGAGACCCAGTACTTC

J: TRBJ2-1
D: NA
size: many
V: TRBV7-3
CDR3: CASSLILGAGEQFF
DNA: TGTGCCAGCAGCTTAATCCTGGGAGCCGGTGAGCAGTTCTTC

J: TRBJ2-5
D: NA
size: many
V: TRBV5-1
CDR3: CASSLGWAQETQYF
DNA: TGCGCCAGCAGCTTGGGTTGGGCCCAAGAGACCCAGTACTTC

J: TRBJ2-1
D: TRBD2
size: many
V: TRBV19
CDR3: CASRVQGLANNEQFF
DNA: TGTGCCAGTAGGGTCCAAGGACTAGCCAACAATGAGCAGTTCTTC